The clone carrying this T cell receptor (beta chain) occurred many times. Researchers took RNA transcripts and amplified the TCR beta CDR3 regions from them. Primed by the HTBI set, a first-round RT-PCR was run on the TCR CDR3. From the multiplex PCR reads, TCRdb called clonotypes with MiXCR, one entry per CDR3 protein. This sample has about 600,000 distinct CDR3 sequences, with roughly 15% found just once. This entry comes from a study of T cells in Graves' hyperthyroidism and ophthalmopathy. Patients with uncontrolled infections, other autoimmune diseases, pregnancy or lactation were excluded. Looked up from germline, CDR1 is MNHEY and CDR2 is SMNVEV (reference sequence). The germline V and J ends were trimmed by 3 bases and 6 bases, with 12 bases remaining between them. The CDR3 is made up of 13 amino acids.

The TCR comes from a woman in her forties or fifties with Graves' ophthalmopathy. The material sequenced was blood. The chain joins TRBV27 to TRBJ2-7; D could derive from TRBD1 or TRBD2 (6 bases each). CDR3 nucleotide sequence: TGTGCCAGCAGTTTCAGGACAGCGGGCGAGCAGTACTTC. Amino acids: CASSFRTAGEQYF.